The rows below give T cell receptor beta chains drawn from one sample of a study of patients and donors after allogeneic stem cell transplantation. TCRdb ran MiXCR on the RT-PCR reads and lists one entry per CDR3 protein. The sample shows under 200,000 distinct CDR3 sequences, about 29% of them seen only once. Sample: blood, either unsorted or a sorted T cell fraction (not recorded which). The receptors derive from a human donor who was either an allogeneic HSCT recipient or a stem cell or donor lymphocyte infusion donor (not recorded which). It is not recorded whose cells these are; they may come from a transplant donor. The CDR3 runs from the conserved cysteine through the conserved F or W. The order of the fields is D gene, V gene, CDR3 length, clone size, J gene, CDR3 DNA, CDR3 protein. The D gene is left open where the match is weak. The listing skips clone size in some rows; elsewhere it reads once, few, many or a size class.

TRBD1	TRBV25-1	14	.	TRBJ2-7	TGTGCCACCTTGGGGCCGGGACAGGGGTACGAGCAGTACTTC	CATLGPGQGYEQYF
.	TRBV6-6	15	few	TRBJ2-2	TGTGCCAGCAGGCCTGGGCTTGGGGCCGCCGGGGAGCTGTTTTTT	CASRPGLGAAGELFF
.	TRBV7-6	17	once	TRBJ2-1	TGTGCCAGCAGCCCCCGTTTGGGCGGGATCATTTACAATGAGCAGTTCTTC	CASSPRLGGIIYNEQFF
.	TRBV7-9	16	.	TRBJ1-2	TGTGCCAGCAGCTCCCCTCTGGGGGAGACCTCGAATGGCTACACCTTC	CASSSPLGETSNGYTF
.	TRBV6-2/TRBV6-3	15	.	TRBJ2-3	TGTGCCAGCAGCCCCGTCGCCGGGTACACAGATACGCAGTATTTT	CASSPVAGYTDTQYF
TRBD2	TRBV5-1	18	few	TRBJ2-4	TGCGCCAGCAGCTCAGAAGGGACTAGCGGGAGGGTCAAAAACATTCAGTACTTC	CASSSEGTSGRVKNIQYF
.	TRBV20-1	14	.	TRBJ2-7	TGCAGTGCTAAACTAGTTTTAAGCTCCTACGAGCAGTACTTC	CSAKLVLSSYEQYF
.	TRBV4-3	14	.	TRBJ2-7	TGCGCCAGCAGCCGCGACTTACTGTCCTACGAGCAGTACTTC	CASSRDLLSYEQYF
TRBD1	TRBV4-3	15	.	TRBJ1-4	TGCGCCAGCAGCCGGGGGACAGGCGATAATGAAAAACTGTTTTTT	CASSRGTGDNEKLFF
TRBD1	TRBV5-1	14	.	TRBJ2-1	TGCGCCAGCAGCTTGGCGGCAGGGGGTTGGGAGCAGTTCTTC	CASSLAAGGWEQFF
.	TRBV5-1	15	few	TRBJ1-1	TGCGCCAGCAGCTTGGCTACCAGACTGAACACTGAAGCTTTCTTT	CASSLATRLNTEAFF
.	TRBV29-1	14	many	TRBJ1-1	TGCAGCGTTGGGGTGCGGGGGCTGGGCACTGAAGCTTTCTTT	CSVGVRGLGTEAFF
TRBD1	TRBV10-3	17	.	TRBJ2-7	TGTGCCATCAGTGAAGTCCCGGGACAGACCTTTTCCTACGAGCAGTACTTC	CAISEVPGQTFSYEQYF
TRBD1	TRBV20-1	13	few	TRBJ1-3	TGCAGTGCCCTGAGGACAGGGCGAAACACCATATATTTT	CSALRTGRNTIYF
TRBD1	TRBV6-5	15	few	TRBJ2-7	TGTGCCAGCAGTTACTTCCCAGGGGGCAAGTACGAGCAGTACTTC	CASSYFPGGKYEQYF
TRBD1	TRBV20-1	11	.	TRBJ2-7	TGCAGGACAGGGTCTAGGTACGAGCAGTACTTC	CRTGSRYEQYF
.	TRBV6-2/TRBV6-3	11	many	TRBJ1-5	TGTGCCAGCAGTTACCCTCAGCCCCAGCATTTT	CASSYPQPQHF
TRBD2	TRBV5-1	17	.	TRBJ2-1	TGCGCCAGCAGCTTGGCCTCTAGCGGGAGGTCCTACAATGAGCAGTTCTTC	CASSLASSGRSYNEQFF
.	TRBV4-3	15	few	TRBJ2-7	TGCGCCAGCAGCCGAGGACCCGGGAGCTCCTACGAGCAGTACTTC	CASSRGPGSSYEQYF
.	TRBV9	14	.	TRBJ2-4	TGTGCCAGCAGCGTAGATGGGGGGGCGGACATTCAGTACTTC	CASSVDGGADIQYF
.	TRBV18	13	few	TRBJ1-5	TGTGCCAGCTCACCAGTGGGCGATCAGCCCCAGCATTTT	CASSPVGDQPQHF
.	TRBV7-2	15	.	TRBJ2-2	TGTGCCAGCAAGGGCCGTGACAAGAACACCGGGGAGCTGTTTTTT	CASKGRDKNTGELFF
TRBD1	TRBV7-6	14	.	TRBJ1-1	TGTGCCAGCAGCGCCGGACAGGGGGGCACTGAAGCTTTCTTT	CASSAGQGGTEAFF
.	TRBV20-1	13	.	TRBJ2-1	TGCAGTGCGCTGACCCGACCGAGACTTGAGCAGTTCTTC	CSALTRPRLEQFF
.	TRBV4-3	13	many	TRBJ1-5	TGCGCCAGCAGTTCCTTCGGGGGCGCGCCCCAGCATTTT	CASSSFGGAPQHF
TRBD2	TRBV7-8	14	.	TRBJ2-4	TGTGCCATCAGGCGGGGGGTAGCCAAAAACATTCAGTACTTC	CAIRRGVAKNIQYF
.	TRBV27	15	few	TRBJ2-6	TGTGCCAGCAGTCCTTGGGCCGGTGGGGCCAACGTCCTGACTTTC	CASSPWAGGANVLTF
.	TRBV29-1	12	few	TRBJ2-5	TGCAGCGTTAGACAGATACAAGAGACCCAGTACTTC	CSVRQIQETQYF
.	TRBV5-1	11	.	TRBJ2-7	TGCGCCAGCAGCTTGTCTGGGGAGCAGTACTTC	CASSLSGEQYF
TRBD2	TRBV20-1	15	.	TRBJ2-3	TGCAGTGCTAGAGCCATAGCGGGTGGAACAGATACGCAGTATTTT	CSARAIAGGTDTQYF
TRBD2	TRBV6-5	16	few	TRBJ2-1	TGTGCCAGCAGTTACTCGATACTAGCGGGAGTTCAGGAGCAGTTCTTC	CASSYSILAGVQEQFF
TRBD2	TRBV27	13	.	TRBJ2-7	TGTGCCAGCAGTTTAAGCGGGATGTACGAGCAGTACTTC	CASSLSGMYEQYF
.	TRBV7-6	17	once	TRBJ2-1	TGTGCCAGCAGCCGAACTCTAGACCAGAATTTTTACAATGAGCAGTTCTTC	CASSRTLDQNFYNEQFF
.	TRBV4-3	14	.	TRBJ2-7	TGCGCCAGCAGCCAAGATCGGCAGGGATGGAAGCAGTACTTC	CASSQDRQGWKQYF
.	TRBV15	14	few	TRBJ1-5	TGTGCCACCAGCAGAGGGGGGGCCAATCAGCCCCAGCATTTT	CATSRGGANQPQHF
.	TRBV20-1	16	.	TRBJ2-7	TGCAGTGCTAGGTCTTGGGGGACCCCTCTTTTTTACGAGCAGTACTTC	CSARSWGTPLFYEQYF
TRBD1	TRBV25-1	16	few	TRBJ1-1	TGTGCCAGCAGTGGGGGACAGGGGGCATGGGGCACTGAAGCTTTCTTT	CASSGGQGAWGTEAFF
.	TRBV7-9	14	.	TRBJ2-1	TGTGCCAGCAGCTTAGGTGGCAGGGTAGTCGGGCAGTTCTTC	CASSLGGRVVGQFF
TRBD2	TRBV27	16	few	TRBJ2-1	TGTGCCAGCAGTTTAGGACGGGACTACCTTTGGGATGAGCAGTTCTTC	CASSLGRDYLWDEQFF
.	TRBV4-3	16	few	TRBJ2-2	TGCGCCAGCAGCCAAAGCCTTAGCGGAAACACCGGGGAGCTGTTTTTT	CASSQSLSGNTGELFF
.	TRBV3-1	15	.	TRBJ2-7	TGTGCCAGCAGCCAAGAGCGGGGAATAGCTTACGAGCAGTACTTC	CASSQERGIAYEQYF
.	TRBV6-5	15	few	TRBJ2-3	TGTGCCAGCAGTTACTCGGGGGGAAGCACAGATACGCAGTATTTT	CASSYSGGSTDTQYF
TRBD1	TRBV20-1	13	few	TRBJ1-3	TGCAGTGCCCCCAGGGGGATCGGAAACACCATATATTTT	CSAPRGIGNTIYF
TRBD1	TRBV12-3/TRBV12-4	15	many	TRBJ1-2	TGTGCCAGCAGTCCCGGGACAGGGCACACCCCGGGGTGCACCTTC	CASSPGTGHTPGCTF
.	TRBV10-3	13	few	TRBJ1-6	TGTGCCATCAGGGACAGCTATAATTCACCCCTCCACTTT	CAIRDSYNSPLHF